This T cell receptor (beta chain) comes out of a study of molecular identifiers for immune sequencing clone quantification. The CDR3 length is 15 residues. CDR1 is MNHEY, CDR2 SVGAGI, per germline. V was pared by 8 bases and J by 7 bases, with 15 bases of the junction left unmatched. One entry per CDR3 protein results from TCRdb running MiXCR on the PCR reads. This sample has about half a million distinct CDR3 sequences, with roughly 26% found just once. The TCR was taken from a human donor in good health. Some libraries in this study had Jurkat cell RNA spiked in. Sequencing used naive CD8+ T cells from blood, with Jurkat cell RNA spiked in. Subset described: FACS-sorted CD8+CD4-CCR7+CD45RA+ naive T cells. This chain joins TRBV6-5 and TRBJ2-7; the match to TRBD2 covers 9 bases. CDR3 coding DNA: TGTGCCAGCTGCGTTTCCGGGCGGGGGGGGATAGAGCAGTACTTC. Its protein product is CASCVSGRGGIEQYF.